The 7 T cell receptor beta chains below were found in one sample sequenced in a study of early T cells in non-severe SARS-CoV-2 infection. A single record per CDR3 protein comes from TCRdb applying MiXCR to the 5' RACE reads. Here the sample spans some 82,000 distinct CDR3 sequences, over 10% being singletons. Material for sequencing was whole blood. Every receptor here comes from an adult who was a healthcare worker with PCR-confirmed SARS-CoV-2 infection or an uninfected control (not recorded which).

This clonotype was seen repeatedly, ten times or more. The CDR3 DNA reads TGTGCCAGCAGTACGCCCGGGACCGCGCAGCGGAACACCATATATTTT. Translation gives CASSTPGTAQRNTIYF. J is TRBJ1-3 and V is TRBV28, with D possibly TRBD1 on 5 matching bases. The germline V and J ends were trimmed by 5 bases and 7 bases, with 21 bases remaining between them. Looked up from germline, CDR1 is MDHEN and CDR2 is SYDVKM. The length of the CDR3 is 16 residues.

Concerning this clonotype itself: This may stem from a read error, because a much larger clone lies one nucleotide away. The chain employs TRBV3-1 and TRBJ1-5; the D is unclear. Germline CDR1 LGHDT, CDR2 YNNKEL (reference sequence). The CDR3 covers 14 residues. The CDR3: CASSQDVVNQPRHF. Written as DNA, the CDR3 is TGTGCCAGCAGCCAAGACGTCGTTAATCAGCCCCGGCATTTT.

This clonotype was seen at least ten times. The V gene is TRBV7-2, the J gene TRBJ2-2; D may match TRBD1 or TRBD2 (6 bases each). The germline CDR1 and CDR2 sequences are SGHTA and FQGNSA. The CDR3 has 18 amino acids. V dropped 2 bases and J dropped 1 base, with 17 bases sitting between them. The CDR3 protein is CASSLLGSGAVNTGELFF. The DNA for the CDR3 is TGTGCCAGCAGCTTATTAGGATCGGGGGCCGTGAACACCGGGGAGCTGTTTTTT.

This clonotype has a count of ten or more. The gene calls are TRBV5-1 and TRBJ2-3; TRBD1 matches at 7 bases. CDR1 is SGHRS and CDR2 is YFSETQ in the germline V gene. V lost 4 bases, J lost 2 bases, and 4 bases stayed unmatched. CDR3 size: 14 residues. The CDR3 region has the DNA TGCGCCAGCAGCCCGGGGACAGACACAGATACGCAGTATTTT. Translation: CASSPGTDTDTQYF.

This rearrangement joins TRBV27 to TRBJ1-5, with a possible D match to TRBD1 (5 bases). Trimming took 4 bases from V and 0 from J, leaving 10 bases between them. Germline lookup yields CDR1 MNHEY and CDR2 SMNVEV (reference sequence). The CDR3 runs 15 residues. For the CDR3, the DNA is TGTGCCAGCAGTTCGTATACAGGTAGCAATCAGCCCCAGCATTTT. Its translation is CASSSYTGSNQPQHF.

Many counts were recorded for this clonotype. This rearrangement joins TRBV9 to TRBJ2-1; 12 bases agree with TRBD2. This CDR3 has 14 amino acids. The germline V gene has CDR1 SGDLS and CDR2 YYNGEE. The V and J ends lost 4 bases and 13 bases, in that order; junction bases with no gene match: 9. As DNA, the CDR3 is TGTGCCAGCAGCCCTTGGACTAGCGGGGTAGAACAGTTCTTC. It yields the protein CASSPWTSGVEQFF.

At least ten counts were recorded for this clonotype. The rearrangement uses TRBV6-6 and TRBJ1-1; the D gene is possibly TRBD1 (6 bases). Germline V gives CDR1 MNHNY, CDR2 SVGAGI (reference sequence). The CDR3 loop spans 12 amino acids. Trimming stripped 8 bases from V and 11 bases from J, with 18 bases between. The CDR3 region has the DNA TGTGCCAGCTTTTCAGGGGTAATGCGGGCTTTCTTT. Encoded protein: CASFSGVMRAFF.